The next 19 T cell receptor beta chains were all read from a single sample in a study of human T cells and chemical hapten exposure. TCRdb ran MiXCR on the RACE reads and lists one entry per CDR3 protein. The sample lists about 87,000 distinct CDR3 sequences; approximately 9.9% were seen once. This sample's time point: pre-sensitization, week 0. Treatment in this sample: therapeutic diphenylcyclopropenone sensitization with weekly scalp DPC. Sequenced material: whole blood, taken in connection with sensitization to the hapten diphenylcyclopropenone (DPC). Every receptor here comes from a woman in her 40s with alopecia areata. Some clones in this sample may be carry-over from other donors' samples.

This clonotype was counted ten times or more. The V gene is TRBV6-5, the J gene TRBJ2-3; D may be TRBD1 (6 bases). This CDR3 has 15 amino acids. From germline, CDR1 is MNHEY and CDR2 SVGAGI. V was cut by 0 bases and J by 3 bases, with 10 bases left in between. The CDR3 nucleotides are TGTGCCAGCAGTTACTCCTGGACAGCTACAGATACGCAGTATTTT. Protein product: CASSYSWTATDTQYF.

DNA for the CDR3: TGCAGTGCTAGTCGACCAGGGGCGCAGGTCAATCAGCCCCAGCATTTT. Translation gives CSASRPGAQVNQPQHF. The gene calls are TRBV20-1 and TRBJ1-5, with a tentative D call TRBD1 (6 bases). Germline CDR1 DFQATT, CDR2 SNEGSKA (reference sequence). The CDR3 extends over 16 amino acids. V was shortened by 3 bases and J by 3 bases, with 18 bases between the two germline ends.

The chain is built from TRBV4-2 and TRBJ1-1, with a weak D call TRBD1 (5 bases). From germline, CDR1 is LGHNA and CDR2 YNFKEQ. With 4 bases removed from V and 1 base from J, the gap between germline ends came to 16 bases. The CDR3 spans 16 residues. The CDR3: CASSRGGGAGNTEAFF. DNA for the CDR3: TGTGCCAGCAGCCGAGGAGGAGGGGCTGGGAACACTGAAGCTTTCTTT.

In this sample, this clonotype turned up many times. The chain is built from TRBV6-5 and TRBJ1-1; 7 bases match TRBD1. This CDR3 region has 16 residues. CDR1 and CDR2 from the germline V gene are MNHEY and SVGAGI. J gave up 3 bases and V 1 base, and 8 bases lay outside the gene matches. The CDR3 reads CASSYLTGQSDTEAFF. The CDR3 region has the DNA TGTGCCAGCAGTTACTTAACGGGACAGTCCGACACTGAAGCTTTCTTT.

This clonotype was seen a few times. The V call is TRBV23-1, the J call TRBJ2-1; 7 bases align to TRBD2. TRBV23-1 is identified as an open reading frame with a role that is uncertain. The V gene end was trimmed by 7 bases and the J gene end by 8 bases; junction bases not matched to a gene: 14. The CDR3 runs to 15 residues. CDR3 protein: CASKPPAGPNHEQFF. DNA for the CDR3: TGCGCCAGCAAACCCCCAGCGGGGCCCAACCATGAGCAGTTCTTC.

This sequence joins TRBV7-8 and TRBJ2-7; TRBD2 is a possible D gene (7 bases). With 0 bases removed from V and 5 bases from J, the gap between germline ends came to 11 bases. The CDR3 is 14 residues long. Germline V gene data show CDR1 as SGHVS and CDR2 as FQNEAQ. CDR3 sequence: CASSLAGGADEQYF. The CDR3, as DNA: TGTGCCAGCAGCTTAGCGGGGGGGGCGGACGAGCAGTACTTC.

There are many counts of this clonotype. This chain uses TRBV20-1 with TRBJ2-7, with 10 bases lining up with TRBD1. Germline trimming cut 6 bases from V and 7 bases from J; bases unmatched to any gene: 15. CDR1 is DFQATT and CDR2 is SNEGSKA in the germline V gene (reference sequence). The CDR3 contains 15 residues. The DNA for the CDR3 is TGCAGTGCGCCTCAACCGGGACAGGGGTATCGGGAGCAGTACTTC. Translating gives CSAPQPGQGYREQYF.

This clonotype was seen a handful of times. The V gene is TRBV5-4, the J gene TRBJ2-2, with 7 bases matching TRBD2. Germline CDR1 is SGHNT and CDR2 is YYREEE (reference sequence). Trimming at V came to 4 bases and at J to 6 bases, leaving 6 bases not matched to a gene. The CDR3 spans 14 residues. The CDR3 sequence: CASSTGGDPGELFF. CDR3 bases: TGTGCCAGCAGCACGGGGGGAGACCCCGGGGAGCTGTTTTTT.

This clonotype came up many times. The chain links TRBV20-1 to TRBJ1-4; D not certain. Germline V CDR1 and CDR2: DFQATT, SNEGSKA (reference sequence). The CDR3 consists of 12 residues. The ends were cut back, 2 bases at V and 3 bases at J, with 4 bases in the middle. The CDR3 sequence is CSARTSNEKLFF. The CDR3 nucleotides are TGCAGTGCTAGAACTTCTAATGAAAAACTGTTTTTT.

This chain uses TRBV20-1 with TRBJ1-2; TRBD1 might be the D (5 bases). The CDR3 length is 13 residues. Germline V CDR1 and CDR2: DFQATT, SNEGSKA (reference sequence). Between the trimmed V and J ends, which lost 5 bases and 4 bases, there was a span of 14 bases. The CDR3 loop is CSAYGGDSYGYTF. The CDR3 coding sequence is TGCAGTGCTTACGGGGGGGACTCCTATGGCTACACCTTC.

This clonotype was seen more than once but under ten times. This sequence joins TRBV3-1 and TRBJ1-1; no definite D call. Germline V gene data show CDR1 as LGHDT and CDR2 as YNNKEL (reference sequence). The CDR3 is 14 residues long. Trimming removed 1 base from V and 1 base from J, with 7 bases in between. As DNA, the CDR3 is TGTGCCAGCAGCCAAGTACGAGCGAACACTGAAGCTTTCTTT. As protein: CASSQVRANTEAFF.

Only a few counts were recorded for this clonotype. J is TRBJ2-2 and V is TRBV28; D not certain. V gave up 3 bases and J gave up 6 bases, with 8 bases separating them. Germline V CDR1 and CDR2: MDHEN, SYDVKM. This CDR3 is built from 13 residues. CDR3 region: CASSLPTPGELFF. CDR3 DNA: TGTGCCAGCAGTTTGCCCACACCCGGGGAGCTGTTTTTT. The variable domain in full, with the rest retrieved from reference TRBV28 and TRBJ2-2, is DVKVTQSSRYLVKRTGEKVFLECVQDMDHENMFWYRQDPGLGLRLIYFSYDVKMKEKGDIPEGYSVSREKKERFSLILESASTNQTSMYLCASSLPTPGELFFGEGSRLTVL.

In its sample, this clonotype was seen a few times. V gene TRBV7-2 combines with J gene TRBJ1-2; no firm D call. The CDR3 is 16 amino acids. V gave up 4 bases and J gave up 0 bases, with 15 bases separating them. The germline V gene encodes CDR1 SGHTA and CDR2 FQGNSA. The CDR3 spells CASSSSPARTNYGYTF. CDR3 DNA: TGTGCCAGCAGCTCCAGCCCGGCCCGGACTAACTATGGCTACACCTTC.

This clonotype was seen only a few times. This chain uses TRBV4-2 with TRBJ1-3; D remains unclear. This CDR3 is built from 17 residues. V was cut by 1 base and J by 0 bases, with 13 bases left in between. From germline, CDR1 is LGHNA and CDR2 YNFKEQ. CDR3 coding DNA: TGTGCCAGCAGCCAAGTCATACCCGAAAGCTCTGGAAACACCATATATTTT. It yields the protein CASSQVIPESSGNTIYF.

This clonotype was seen at least ten times. V and J are TRBV7-2 and TRBJ2-7; tentatively, D is TRBD1 or TRBD2 (5 bases each). The CDR3 covers 14 residues. Per the germline V gene, CDR1 is SGHTA and CDR2 is FQGNSA. Trimming left V 5 bases short and J 4 bases short, with 15 bases between. Here the CDR3 reads CASSLRGAPYEQYF. Written as DNA, the CDR3 is TGTGCCAGCAGCCTCCGAGGGGCCCCTTACGAGCAGTACTTC. The full variable domain, completed using reference TRBV7-2 and TRBJ2-7, is GAGVSQSPSNKVTEKGKDVELRCDPISGHTALYWYRQSLGQGLEFLIYFQGNSAPDKSGLPSDRFSAERTGGSVSTLTIQRTQQEDSAVYLCASSLRGAPYEQYFGPGTRLTVT.

This clonotype was found many times. The V gene is TRBV12-3 or TRBV12-4, the J gene TRBJ2-1; D gene uncertain. V was trimmed by 6 bases and J by 5 bases, leaving 11 bases between them. The CDR3 is 13 residues long. CDR3 sequence: CASRDRLDNEQFF. The CDR3 DNA reads TGTGCCAGCAGGGACCGGTTGGACAATGAGCAGTTCTTC.

This clonotype was observed many times. The rearrangement links TRBV12-3 or TRBV12-4 to TRBJ1-6, with D uncertain. Trimming cost V 5 bases and J 8 bases, with 7 bases left between them. The CDR3 is 12 amino acids. For the CDR3, the DNA is TGTGCCAGCAGTAACTCTTATTCACCCCTCCACTTT. It codes for CASSNSYSPLHF.

This clonotype has at least ten counts. The chain joins TRBV10-3 to TRBJ1-5, with D possibly TRBD1 on 5 matching bases. CDR3 length equals 12 residues. The germline V gene encodes CDR1 ENHRY and CDR2 SYGVKD. V lost 10 bases to trimming and J lost 7 bases, with 14 bases between them. The CDR3 region has the DNA TGTGCCACCGGGGGGGTTGGACAGCCCCAGCATTTT. It yields the protein CATGGVGQPQHF.

Concerning this clonotype itself: Since a much larger clone is just one base distant, this may be a read error. The chain employs TRBV7-9 and TRBJ2-7; TRBD1 aligns across 9 bases. Near its end, the DNA agrees better with TRBJ2-1, so the J call may be wrong. Per the germline V gene, CDR1 is SEHNR and CDR2 is FQNEAQ (reference sequence). The CDR3 spans 15 residues. The CDR3 loop reads CASSSPGQGNNEQFF. The DNA for the CDR3 is TGTGCCAGCAGCAGCCCGGGACAGGGTAATAACGAGCAGTTCTTC.